This T cell receptor beta chain was sequenced in a study of cytomegalovirus exposure and HLA in healthy donors. PCR amplification relied on 60 Vbeta primers (plus 13 Jbeta primers). Sequencing used immunoSEQ multiplex PCR; TCRdb keeps in-frame clones, though not all of them. Here the sample spans roughly 100,000 clones, over 55% being singletons. The germline V gene encodes CDR1 SGHRS and CDR2 YFSETQ. V dropped 4 bases and J dropped 0; count of bases not matched to a gene: 5. There are 16 residues in the CDR3. Notes on this clone: What it binds is not known.

Regarding the study as a whole: Exclusion as indistinguishable affected some V segments, including TRBV6-2 and TRBV6-3.

Sequenced: PBMCs. The receptor was derived from a female donor in good health and CMV-seronegative. The gene calls are TRBV5-1 and TRBJ2-3; 10 nucleotides align to TRBD2. The CDR3 is CASSGLAEPSTDTQYF. As DNA, the CDR3 is TGCGCCAGCAGCGGACTAGCGGAACCTAGCACAGATACGCAGTATTTT.